What follows are 4 T cell receptor beta chains derived from one specimen sequenced in a study of T cells in Graves' hyperthyroidism and ophthalmopathy. Researchers took RNA transcripts and amplified the TCR beta CDR3 regions from them. When the TCR CDR3 underwent first-round RT-PCR, the HTBI primer set was used. Via MiXCR, TCRdb re-called the multiplex PCR reads, giving one row per CDR3 protein. The table includes some 350,000 distinct CDR3 sequences, roughly 13% detected once. The sample comprised blood. These receptors were collected from a woman aged 40 to 50 with Graves' ophthalmopathy.

This clonotype came up many times. CDR3 amino acids: CASVYQTGGLTEAFF. The DNA for the CDR3 is TGTGCCAGCGTTTACCAGACAGGGGGCTTGACTGAAGCTTTCTTT. This rearrangement joins TRBV2 to TRBJ1-1; 10 bases are a match to TRBD1. The length of the CDR3 is 15 residues. With 8 bases clipped from V and 5 bases from J, the junction kept 11 bases outside the gene matches. The germline V gene has CDR1 SNHLY and CDR2 FYNNEI.

This clonotype was detected ten times or more. J is TRBJ1-1 and V is TRBV30, with TRBD1 matching 9 bases. Germline values: CDR1 GTSNPN, CDR2 SVGIG (reference sequence). The CDR3 has 13 amino acids. Germline trimming cut 6 bases from V and 5 bases from J; bases unmatched to any gene: 7. The CDR3 sequence is CACRPGQGTEAFF. The DNA for the CDR3 is TGTGCCTGCCGGCCGGGACAGGGAACTGAAGCTTTCTTT.

This clonotype was counted at least ten times. V gene TRBV27 combines with J gene TRBJ1-2, with 9 nucleotides matching TRBD1. J gave up 4 bases and V 5 bases, and 26 bases lay outside the gene matches. The CDR3 has 21 amino acids. The germline V gene encodes CDR1 MNHEY and CDR2 SMNVEV (reference sequence). The CDR3 loop is CASSTSSDLGTGRYLRYGYTF. The CDR3 nucleotides are TGTGCCAGCAGTACCTCGTCTGATTTAGGGACAGGGAGGTACCTCCGCTATGGCTACACCTTC.

This clonotype was recorded many times. This chain joins TRBV7-6 and TRBJ2-7; a weak D match, TRBD1 (5 bases). The CDR3 has 13 amino acids. Trimming removed 0 bases from V and 6 bases from J, with 9 bases in between. Germline V gene sequence: CDR1 SGHVS, CDR2 FNYEAQ. This CDR3 reads CASSLAQGGEQYF. As DNA, the CDR3 is TGTGCCAGCAGCTTAGCGCAGGGTGGCGAGCAGTACTTC.